These 32 T cell receptor beta chains came from one sample sequenced in a study of regulatory T cells in long-lasting Graves disease. In building TCR beta libraries, iRepertoire HTBI primers were used together with Arm-PCR of CDR3 regions. TCRdb independently ran MiXCR on the multiplex PCR reads; one entry per CDR3 protein. The sample lists around 460,000 distinct CDR3 sequences, about a fifth occurring once. Time point: persistent/refractory GD, antithyroid drugs over 5 years with positive TRAb. Generation of the TCR library employed RNA extracted from PBMCs. The sample here was peripheral blood mononuclear cells (PBMCs), taken when the disease was refractory, from a patient treated with antithyroid drugs. The origin of the receptors is a female donor with Graves disease.

In its sample, this clonotype was seen a few times. The V and J genes are TRBV7-9 and TRBJ1-1, with D perhaps TRBD1 (6 bases). CDR1 and CDR2 (germline): SEHNR, FQNEAQ (reference sequence). V lost 4 bases and J 11 bases, leaving 29 bases between the germline ends. This CDR3 is built from 17 residues. The CDR3 protein is CASSSEGQQTGPRGAFF. CDR3 bases: TGTGCCAGCAGCTCGGAGGGGCAACAGACAGGCCCAAGGGGGGCTTTCTTT.

The J gene is TRBJ1-1, the V gene TRBV12-3 or TRBV12-4; TRBD1 aligns across 9 bases. The length of the CDR3 is 15 residues. The V gene end was trimmed by 7 bases and the J gene end by 7 bases; junction bases not matched to a gene: 13. CDR3 sequence (DNA): TGTGCCAGCACCTCCCCGCTGGGACAGGGCTATGAAGCTTTCTTT. This codes for CASTSPLGQGYEAFF.

A few counts support this clonotype. V and J are TRBV12-3 or TRBV12-4 and TRBJ2-7; 8 nucleotides agree with TRBD2. The V gene end was trimmed by 5 bases and the J gene end by 1 base; junction bases not matched to a gene: 4. CDR3 length: 14 residues. Written as DNA, the CDR3 is TGTGCCAGCAGTAGCGGGAGTCGATCCTACGAGCAGTACTTC. This codes for CASSSGSRSYEQYF.

The chain links TRBV3-1 to TRBJ2-7, with D possibly being TRBD2 (5 bases). Germline CDR1 and CDR2: LGHDT and YNNKEL (reference sequence). The V end lost 4 bases, the J end lost 2 bases, and 15 bases lay between the germline ends. The CDR3 is 15 residues long. The CDR3 DNA is TGTGCCAGCAGCCGAGCTTCTCACGGGACCTACGAGCAGTACTTC. This codes for CASSRASHGTYEQYF.

CDR3 in amino acids: CASSSLLSTGSGNTIYF. Written as DNA, the CDR3 is TGTGCCAGCAGTTCCCTCCTTTCGACAGGGTCCGGAAACACCATATATTTT. V usage is TRBV28 and J usage is TRBJ1-3, with TRBD1 matching over 7 bases. Losses at the gene ends were 4 bases for V and 4 bases for J; bases not matched to a gene: 13. CDR3 size: 17 residues. The germline V gene has CDR1 MDHEN and CDR2 SYDVKM.

J is TRBJ2-2 and V is TRBV5-5; 10 nucleotides line up with TRBD2. Germline assignment: CDR1 SGHKS and CDR2 YYEKEE (reference sequence). Trimming took 1 base from V and 7 from J; bases not matched to a gene: 7. This CDR3 has 16 amino acids. CDR3 in DNA: TGTGCCAGCAGCTTGAAAAGCGGGAGGGCTAACGGGGAGCTGTTTTTT. Translated: CASSLKSGRANGELFF.

The chain uses TRBV6-1 and TRBJ1-5; perhaps TRBD1 as D (5 bases). Germline assignment: CDR1 MNHNS and CDR2 SASEGT. Trimming left V 8 bases short and J 3 bases short, with 8 bases between. The CDR3 sequence is 12 residues long. The CDR3, as DNA: TGTGCCAGCGGGGGGTACAATCAGCCCCAGCATTTT. Protein: CASGGYNQPQHF.

This chain links TRBV7-3 with TRBJ2-2; TRBD2 agrees at 8 bases. Germline values: CDR1 SGHTA, CDR2 FQGTGA. V lost 0 bases, J lost 6 bases, and 6 bases stayed unmatched. The CDR3 contains 16 residues. CDR3 in amino acids: CASSLTSWTSSGELFF. In DNA form, the CDR3 reads TGTGCCAGCAGCTTAACGTCCTGGACTAGCTCCGGGGAGCTGTTTTTT.

Regarding this clonotype: This could be a read error, since a much larger clone is one nucleotide away. This sequence joins TRBV11-2 and TRBJ2-7, with 9 nucleotides matching TRBD2. V was clipped by 5 bases and J by 5 bases; unmatched bases: 13. Per germline, CDR1 SGHAT and CDR2 FQNNGV. The CDR3 covers 16 residues. The CDR3 reads CASSTATGGRANEQYF. CDR3 DNA: TGTGCCAGCAGCACCGCGACTGGCGGGAGGGCCAACGAGCAGTACTTC.

Details on this clonotype: A single base separates this from a much larger clone, so it may be a read error. The chain is built from TRBV12-3 or TRBV12-4 and TRBJ2-7; D may be TRBD2 (6 bases). The CDR3 totals 18 residues. The CDR3 DNA is TGTGCCGGCAGTCTATTAGGCGGGGCTAGCGTATACTCCTACGAGCAGTACTTC. It is translated as CAGSLLGGASVYSYEQYF.

J is TRBJ1-6 and V is TRBV20-1, with 8 bases aligning to TRBD1. Per the germline V gene, CDR1 is DFQATT and CDR2 is SNEGSKA (reference sequence). The V gene end was trimmed by 3 bases and the J gene end by 9 bases; junction bases not matched to a gene: 10. The CDR3 sequence is 15 residues long. Here the CDR3 reads CSARRQGTSGSPLHF. The CDR3 nucleotides are TGCAGTGCTAGGAGACAGGGGACGAGCGGTTCACCCCTCCACTTT.

Remarks on this clonotype: A clone one base away is much larger, so this may be a read error. CDR3 coding DNA: TGTGCCAGCAGCTCTTGGGGGACTAATGAAAAACTGTTTTTT. It translates to CASSSWGTNEKLFF. The rearrangement joins TRBV27 to TRBJ1-4; maybe TRBD1 (5 bases). Germline-derived CDR1 and CDR2 are MNHEY and SMNVEV (reference sequence). V lost 6 bases and J lost 2, with 10 bases in between. The CDR3 covers 14 residues.

This clonotype was seen at least ten times. The chain has TRBV12-3 or TRBV12-4 and TRBJ2-5, with D tentatively TRBD2 (6 bases). Trimming cost V 8 bases and J 0 bases, with 16 bases left between them. The CDR3 covers 15 residues. The CDR3, as DNA: TGTGCCAGCGGGACTCTAGTGGGGAACCAAGAGACCCAGTACTTC. Residues: CASGTLVGNQETQYF.

The chain is built from TRBV15 and TRBJ2-7; D remains ambiguous. Germline-derived CDR1 and CDR2 are LNHNV and YYDKDF (reference sequence). This CDR3 region has 14 residues. V was clipped by 0 bases and J by 0 bases, with 6 bases between them. CDR3: CATSRDEPSYEQYF. DNA of the CDR3: TGTGCCACCAGCAGAGATGAGCCCTCCTACGAGCAGTACTTC.

This clonotype was detected only a few times. The rearrangement uses TRBV10-3 and TRBJ2-7, with 10 bases fitting TRBD1. After removal of 6 bases from V and 2 bases from J, the junction contained 4 bases not matched to a gene. The CDR3 spans 14 residues. CDR1 and CDR2 from the germline V gene are ENHRY and SYGVKD. This CDR3 is CAIRGQGSTYEQYF. The CDR3 coding sequence is TGTGCCATCAGGGGACAGGGGTCGACCTACGAGCAGTACTTC.

This clonotype was observed a handful of times. One end of the junction is discordant with germline, which a read error may explain. The chain joins TRBV7-7 to TRBJ2-5; weak D call: TRBD1 (7 bases). The CDR3 has 15 residues. The V gene's germline CDR1 is SSHAT and CDR2 FNYEAQ (reference sequence). The CDR3, as DNA: TGTGCTAGCAGCTACCAGGCAGGGGGGCCGGAGACCCAGTACTTC. Translated: CASSYQAGGPETQYF.

This clonotype was seen repeatedly, ten times or more. V and J are TRBV27 and TRBJ2-7; weak D call: TRBD1 (5 bases). Germline V gene data show CDR1 as MNHEY and CDR2 as SMNVEV (reference sequence). Trimming removed 5 bases at V and 0 bases at J, with 8 bases between. This CDR3 comprises 13 residues. The CDR3 sequence: CASSRQSSYEQYF. In nucleotides, the CDR3 is TGTGCCAGCAGTAGACAGAGCTCCTACGAGCAGTACTTC.

The V and J genes are TRBV2 and TRBJ2-1, with a weak D call TRBD2 (6 bases). CDR1 and CDR2 (germline): SNHLY, FYNNEI. V gave up 8 bases and J gave up 11 bases, with 19 bases separating them. The CDR3 has 13 amino acids. The CDR3 region has the DNA TGTGCCAGCCGAGCGAGGAGGGTGACGAAGCAGTTCTTC. Encoded protein: CASRARRVTKQFF.

In its sample, this clonotype was seen a few times. The chain links TRBV20-1 to TRBJ1-1, with 8 positions matching TRBD1. Germline V gives CDR1 DFQATT, CDR2 SNEGSKA (reference sequence). Losses at the gene ends were 2 bases for V and 5 bases for J; bases not matched to a gene: 10. This CDR3 is built from 15 residues. The CDR3 is CSARKVTGARTEAFF. The CDR3 DNA is TGCAGTGCTAGAAAAGTGACAGGGGCCAGGACTGAAGCTTTCTTT.

This clonotype was recorded at least ten times. The chain joins TRBV6-5 to TRBJ1-2, with no clear D. This CDR3 is built from 13 residues. CDR1 and CDR2 (germline): MNHEY, SVGAGI. The ends were cut back, 0 bases at V and 4 bases at J, with 6 bases in the middle. The CDR3 DNA follows: TGTGCCAGCAGTTACTCGAGCCTCTATGGCTACACCTTC. The encoded protein is CASSYSSLYGYTF.

The chain links TRBV10-2 to TRBJ1-1; tentative D call: TRBD1 (6 bases). CDR1 is WSHSY, CDR2 SAAADI, per germline. Trimming shortened V by 7 bases and J by 3 bases, and 12 bases separated the two germline ends. This CDR3 contains 13 residues. The CDR3 nucleotides are TGCGCCAGCACGGACAGAAGGGACACTGAAGCTTTCTTT. It yields the protein CASTDRRDTEAFF.

This clonotype occurred many times. The genes are TRBV2 and TRBJ1-2; TRBD1 agrees at 11 bases. The CDR3 is 20 residues long. The V segment lost 6 bases and the J segment 4 bases; nucleotides outside the gene matches: 22. Germline CDR1 reads SNHLY; CDR2 reads FYNNEI. The CDR3 nucleotides are TGTGCCAGCAGCGGATACGAGAATTGGACAGGGGGCAAGTTAACCTATGGCTACACCTTC. Amino acid sequence: CASSGYENWTGGKLTYGYTF.

This clonotype was observed many times. The J gene is TRBJ2-4, the V gene TRBV27, with no clear D. V was clipped by 8 bases and J by 0 bases, with 17 bases between them. This CDR3 has 16 residues. The germline V gene has CDR1 MNHEY and CDR2 SMNVEV (reference sequence). CDR3 nucleotides: TGTGCCAGCCGATCCTATCGAGTAGTAGCCAAAAACATTCAGTACTTC. This encodes CASRSYRVVAKNIQYF.

A few counts support this clonotype. The genes are TRBV19 and TRBJ2-7; TRBD1 agrees at 7 bases. The CDR3 spans 15 residues. Germline CDR1 is LNHDA and CDR2 is SQIVND (reference sequence). V was clipped by 6 bases and J by 3 bases; unmatched bases: 11. The CDR3 spells CASSPPGGWGYEQYF. The CDR3 region has the DNA TGTGCCAGTAGCCCCCCAGGGGGTTGGGGCTACGAGCAGTACTTC.

V gene TRBV5-1 combines with J gene TRBJ2-1, with 10 bases that match TRBD2. After removal of 3 bases from V and 8 bases from J, the junction contained 8 bases not matched to a gene. Germline V gives CDR1 SGHRS, CDR2 YFSETQ. This CDR3 is built from 15 residues. The CDR3 loop is CASSSPSGSTDEQFF. The CDR3 bases are TGCGCCAGCAGCTCTCCTAGCGGGAGTACCGATGAGCAGTTCTTC.

The genes are TRBV6-5 and TRBJ2-3; D gene unclear. The V gene lost 2 bases and the J gene lost 0 bases, with 3 bases spanning the gap. The CDR3 has 13 residues. Germline CDR1 MNHEY, CDR2 SVGAGI. CDR3 residues: CASSYLSTDTQYF. The CDR3 DNA is TGTGCCAGCAGTTACCTAAGCACAGATACGCAGTATTTT.

This clonotype was detected ten times or more. The rearrangement uses TRBV24-1 and TRBJ2-5; 9 bases agree with TRBD1. The CDR3 totals 15 residues. V shed 4 bases, J shed 4 bases, and the junction held 6 bases outside the gene matches. Per germline, CDR1 KGHDR and CDR2 SFDVKD. CDR3 residues: CATSDLGQGLETQYF. CDR3 nucleotide sequence: TGTGCCACCAGTGACCTGGGACAGGGCCTAGAGACCCAGTACTTC.

Many counts were recorded for this clonotype. J is TRBJ2-5 and V is TRBV2; D is uncertain. CDR1 and CDR2 from the germline V gene are SNHLY and FYNNEI. The CDR3 has 14 amino acids. V lost 4 bases and J lost 1, with 10 bases in between. As DNA, the CDR3 is TGTGCCAGCAGTGCCGAGAGATTCCAAGAGACCCAGTACTTC. This sequence encodes CASSAERFQETQYF.

The chain has TRBV19 and TRBJ1-1; 7 bases are a match to TRBD1. J gave up 8 bases and V 3 bases, and 6 bases lay outside the gene matches. Per the germline V gene, CDR1 is LNHDA and CDR2 is SQIVND (reference sequence). The CDR3 is made up of 13 amino acids. The chain's CDR3 is CASSILGTVEAFF. The CDR3 DNA reads as TGTGCCAGTAGTATCCTGGGGACAGTAGAAGCTTTCTTT.

Many counts were recorded for this clonotype. The genes are TRBV12-3 or TRBV12-4 and TRBJ1-1; the D is unclear. The germline V and J ends were trimmed by 3 bases and 7 bases, with 21 bases remaining between them. CDR3 size: 16 residues. CDR3 sequence reads: CASSFDVWAAAGEAFF. DNA of the CDR3: TGTGCCAGCAGTTTTGATGTATGGGCGGCGGCTGGTGAAGCTTTCTTT.

Many counts were recorded for this clonotype. This chain connects TRBV2 to TRBJ1-2; the D is unclear. The CDR3 is 12 amino acids. Germline-derived CDR1 and CDR2 are SNHLY and FYNNEI. The V end lost 3 bases, the J end lost 5 bases, and 7 bases lay between the germline ends. CDR3 region: CASSDSKYGYTF. CDR3 bases: TGTGCCAGCAGTGATTCGAAGTATGGCTACACCTTC.

This chain links TRBV24-1 with TRBJ2-1; weak D call: TRBD1 (5 bases). This CDR3 has 14 residues. Germline assignment: CDR1 KGHDR and CDR2 SFDVKD. Trimming removed 5 bases at V and 4 bases at J, with 11 bases between. This chain's CDR3 is CATSGRGGYNEQFF. CDR3 nucleotides: TGTGCCACCAGTGGAAGGGGTGGATACAATGAGCAGTTCTTC.